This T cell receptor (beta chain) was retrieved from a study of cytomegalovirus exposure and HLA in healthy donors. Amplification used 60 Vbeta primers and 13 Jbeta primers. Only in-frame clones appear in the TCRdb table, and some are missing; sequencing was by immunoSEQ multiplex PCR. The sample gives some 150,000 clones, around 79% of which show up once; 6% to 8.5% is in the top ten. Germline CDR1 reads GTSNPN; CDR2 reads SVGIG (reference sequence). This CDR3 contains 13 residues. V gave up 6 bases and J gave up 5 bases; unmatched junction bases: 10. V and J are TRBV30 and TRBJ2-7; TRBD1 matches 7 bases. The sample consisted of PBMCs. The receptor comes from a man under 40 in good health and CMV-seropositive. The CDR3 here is CACRGQGVHEQYF. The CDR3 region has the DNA TGTGCCTGCCGTGGGCAGGGGGTCCACGAGCAGTACTTC.